These 3 T cell receptor beta chains were sequenced from one sample in a study of blood T cells in healthy people across ages. A sample-barcoded 5' primer and a J-beta primer mix were used in a second PCR of roughly 7 to 11 cycles. TCRdb independently ran MiXCR on the 5' RACE reads; one entry per CDR3 protein. The sample holds about 1.6 million distinct CDR3 sequences, about 31% seen once. Sequencing input: blood. The receptors here all came from a woman in her thirties in good health.

The sample holds a few counts of this clonotype. V and J are TRBV11-2 and TRBJ2-1, with TRBD2 matching over 13 bases. V was clipped by 5 bases and J by 4 bases; unmatched bases: 11. This CDR3 has 18 amino acids. Germline loops: CDR1 SGHAT, CDR2 FQNNGV. CDR3 region: CASSPGTSGVFGYNEQFF. The DNA for the CDR3 is TGTGCCAGCAGCCCCGGGACTAGCGGGGTTTTCGGTTACAATGAGCAGTTCTTC.

Many counts were recorded for this clonotype. This chain connects TRBV6-1 to TRBJ2-3; a possible D gene is TRBD1 (6 bases). The CDR3 runs 12 residues. Trimming stripped 3 bases from V and 8 bases from J, with 9 bases between. Germline loops: CDR1 MNHNS, CDR2 SASEGT. CDR3 sequence: CASSDTRGTQYF. CDR3 sequence (DNA): TGTGCCAGCAGTGATACCAGGGGTACGCAGTATTTT.

To note about this clonotype: This may arise from a read error, as a much more abundant clone is one base away. The V gene is TRBV11-1, the J gene TRBJ2-1; weak D call: TRBD2 (6 bases). This CDR3 comprises 15 residues. Germline V gives CDR1 SGHAT, CDR2 FQDESV (reference sequence). The CDR3 DNA reads TGTGCCTGCAGCTTAGGTAGCGGAGCCTACAATGAGCAGTTCTTC. It translates to CACSLGSGAYNEQFF.